The 24 T cell receptor beta chains below all came from one sample that was sequenced in a study of blood T cells in healthy people across ages. Then a second PCR, running about 7 to 11 cycles, was carried out with a sample-barcoded 5' primer and a J-beta primer mix. MiXCR was run by TCRdb on the 5' RACE reads, yielding one entry per CDR3 protein. Of around 2 million distinct CDR3 sequences in the sample, roughly two fifths were seen once. Sequences were obtained from blood. The receptors derive from a human donor in good health.

The chain carries TRBV27 and TRBJ2-1; D unclear. The CDR3 covers 16 residues. V was clipped by 0 bases and J by 4 bases, with 13 bases between them. CDR1 is MNHEY and CDR2 is SMNVEV in the germline V gene (reference sequence). The CDR3, as DNA: TGTGCCAGCAGTTTATCCTTGGACCAGCTATACAATGAGCAGTTCTTC. Translation gives CASSLSLDQLYNEQFF.

This clonotype turned up a few times. The chain employs TRBV20-1 and TRBJ2-6, with 9 bases aligning to TRBD1. The V and J ends lost 6 bases and 3 bases, in that order; junction bases with no gene match: 6. Germline V gene sequence: CDR1 DFQATT, CDR2 SNEGSKA (reference sequence). The CDR3 contains 15 residues. CDR3: CSAQQGAGGANVLTF. The CDR3 DNA follows: TGCAGTGCCCAACAGGGGGCAGGTGGGGCCAACGTCCTGACTTTC.

Here the CDR3 DNA reads TGCAGTGCTAGAGTGTTTCTAGTGGGGCTCACAGATACGCAGTATTTT. Residues: CSARVFLVGLTDTQYF. The chain carries TRBV20-1 and TRBJ2-3; D might be TRBD1 (5 bases). The CDR3 spans 16 residues. Trimming removed 1 base from V and 2 bases from J, with 16 bases in between. Per germline, CDR1 DFQATT and CDR2 SNEGSKA (reference sequence).

There are a few counts of this clonotype. The chain carries TRBV3-1 and TRBJ1-6; tentatively, D is TRBD1 (6 bases). The CDR3 runs to 17 residues. V gave up 1 base and J gave up 4 bases, with 14 bases separating them. The V gene's germline CDR1 is LGHDT and CDR2 YNNKEL (reference sequence). CDR3 DNA: TGTGCCAGCAGCCAAGTGCCGCGGGGGACATATAATTCACCCCTCCACTTT. Encoded protein: CASSQVPRGTYNSPLHF.

CDR3: CSVEAGEQETQYF. CDR3 DNA sequence: TGCAGCGTTGAAGCGGGGGAACAAGAGACCCAGTACTTC. This chain connects TRBV29-1 to TRBJ2-5; weak D call: TRBD2 (6 bases). The germline gives CDR1 SQVTM, CDR2 ANQGSEA. The length of the CDR3 is 13 residues. V lost 1 base, J lost 2 bases, and 8 bases lay in between.

The gene calls are TRBV18 and TRBJ1-4; 7 bases match TRBD1. This CDR3 contains 15 residues. Germline CDR1 KGHSH, CDR2 LQKENI. V lost 8 bases and J lost 3; bases outside the gene matches: 9. CDR3: CASRVGTVSNEKLFF. The CDR3 nucleotides read TGTGCCAGCCGCGTGGGGACAGTGTCTAATGAAAAACTGTTTTTT.

This rearrangement joins TRBV9 to TRBJ2-1, with 8 bases aligning to TRBD2. This CDR3 has 14 residues. Trimming at V came to 5 bases and at J to 13 bases, leaving 14 bases not matched to a gene. CDR1 SGDLS and CDR2 YYNGEE come from the germline V gene. DNA of the CDR3: TGTGCCAGCAGTTTGACCGGGACTAGTTCTTTTCAGTTCTTC. Amino acids: CASSLTGTSSFQFF.

This clonotype was observed a handful of times. The V and J genes are TRBV4-3 and TRBJ1-1; D may be TRBD1 (5 bases). Per the germline V gene, CDR1 is LGHNA and CDR2 is YSLEER. This CDR3 contains 13 residues. Trimming left V 0 bases short and J 9 bases short, with 11 bases between. The CDR3 sequence is CASSQEYDSKAFF. As DNA, the CDR3 is TGCGCCAGCAGCCAAGAATATGACAGTAAAGCTTTCTTT.

This clonotype was recorded a few times. This chain joins TRBV9 and TRBJ1-5; possibly TRBD1 for D (5 bases). V shed 3 bases and J shed 1 base, with 17 bases lying between them. The CDR3 is 17 residues long. Germline-derived CDR1 and CDR2 are SGDLS and YYNGEE. DNA for the CDR3: TGTGCCAGCAGCGCTCCTATCAGGGAGGGGAGCAATCAGCCCCAGCATTTT. Its protein is CASSAPIREGSNQPQHF.

The rearrangement joins TRBV12-3 or TRBV12-4 to TRBJ1-2; D might be TRBD1 (6 bases). CDR3 length: 13 amino acids. The V end lost 6 bases, the J end lost 1 base, and 9 bases lay between the germline ends. CDR3: CASSHRVNYGYTF. The CDR3, as DNA: TGTGCCAGCAGCCACAGGGTTAACTATGGCTACACCTTC.

This clonotype was observed a handful of times. The chain is built from TRBV5-4 and TRBJ2-7; D assignment may be TRBD1 or TRBD2 (5 bases each). V shed 4 bases and J shed 3 bases, with 17 bases lying between them. The germline V gene has CDR1 SGHNT and CDR2 YYREEE (reference sequence). There are 15 residues in the CDR3. The CDR3 sequence: CASSPSRDGFYEQYF. The CDR3 nucleotides are TGTGCCAGCAGCCCGTCCCGGGACGGATTCTACGAGCAGTACTTC.

The rearrangement joins TRBV7-8 to TRBJ2-5; 8 nucleotides align to TRBD1. CDR1 and CDR2 from the germline V gene are SGHVS and FQNEAQ. With V trimmed by 5 bases and J by 5 bases, 10 bases remained unmatched. This CDR3 comprises 15 residues. CDR3 residues: CASSINNRGIETQYF. The CDR3 DNA follows: TGTGCCAGCAGCATTAACAACAGGGGGATTGAGACCCAGTACTTC.

V and J are TRBV29-1 and TRBJ1-1; TRBD1 might be the D (5 bases). The CDR3 length is 13 residues. Germline assignment: CDR1 SQVTM and CDR2 ANQGSEA. Trimming pared 5 bases from V and 1 base from J, leaving 11 bases between. The CDR3 region has the DNA TGCAGCGTTATTTCAGGGTCGAACACTGAAGCTTTCTTT. This sequence encodes CSVISGSNTEAFF.

The chain carries TRBV7-9 and TRBJ2-1; D might be TRBD1 (7 bases). V lost 5 bases and J 5 bases, leaving 10 bases between the germline ends. Germline lookup yields CDR1 SEHNR and CDR2 FQNEAQ (reference sequence). The length of the CDR3 is 13 residues. CDR3 DNA: TGTGCCAGCAGCGCGGGACAGCACAATGAGCAGTTCTTC. This encodes CASSAGQHNEQFF.

The J gene is TRBJ2-4, the V gene TRBV10-3; D might be TRBD1 (5 bases). The CDR3 has 12 residues. The germline CDR1 and CDR2 sequences are ENHRY and SYGVKD. V was pared by 6 bases and J by 2 bases, with 5 bases between. For the CDR3, the DNA is TGTGCCATCAGGGGGCCCAAAAACATTCAGTACTTC. Translating gives CAIRGPKNIQYF.

The chain uses TRBV11-2 and TRBJ2-4; TRBD2 might be the D (5 bases). V lost 0 bases and J 13 bases, leaving 16 bases between the germline ends. The length of the CDR3 is 14 residues. The germline gives CDR1 SGHAT, CDR2 FQNNGV. CDR3 DNA sequence: TGTGCCAGCAGCTTAGATGGAGGAAAATCTCGGCAGTACTTC. It specifies CASSLDGGKSRQYF.

This clonotype has a single count. The chain couples TRBV29-1 to TRBJ1-1; TRBD1 agrees at 7 bases. This CDR3 is built from 15 residues. The germline gives CDR1 SQVTM, CDR2 ANQGSEA. Trimming removed 2 bases from V and 0 bases from J; junction bases left unmatched: 6. The CDR3 loop is CSVEPKGALNTEAFF. The CDR3 bases are TGCAGCGTTGAACCCAAGGGGGCCTTGAACACTGAAGCTTTCTTT. Using reference TRBV29-1 and TRBJ1-1 for the parts outside the CDR3, the full variable domain is SAVISQKPSRDICQRGTSLTIQCQVDSQVTMMFWYRQQPGQSLTLIATANQGSEATYESGFVIDKFPISRPNLTFSTLTVSNMSPEDSSIYLCSVEPKGALNTEAFFGQGTRLTVV.

Comment on this clonotype: Germline and junction disagree at one end, which may indicate a read error. V gene TRBV10-3 combines with J gene TRBJ1-1; D possibly corresponds to TRBD1 (6 bases). Germline V gene sequence: CDR1 ENHRY, CDR2 SYGVKD. The CDR3 runs to 16 residues. CDR3 sequence (DNA): TGTGCCACCAGTGAGTGGAGGGGGGTAGAGGGCACTGAAGCTTTCTTT. Translation gives CATSEWRGVEGTEAFF.

The chain recombines TRBV5-1 with TRBJ2-1, with 13 bases lining up with TRBD2. V lost 4 bases, J lost 6 bases, and 7 bases stayed unmatched. Germline V gives CDR1 SGHRS, CDR2 YFSETQ. This CDR3 is built from 16 residues. This CDR3 is CASSPPGLAGFNEQFF. CDR3 bases: TGCGCCAGCAGCCCGCCGGGACTAGCGGGGTTCAATGAGCAGTTCTTC.

The CDR3 coding sequence is TGTGCCAGCAGTTTCGTGACAGGGGGTGGGAATGAGCAGTTCTTC. Translating gives CASSFVTGGGNEQFF. This chain joins TRBV12-3 or TRBV12-4 and TRBJ2-1; 9 bases are a match to TRBD1. Unmatched junction bases numbered 7, after V lost 3 bases and J lost 7 bases. The CDR3 spans 15 residues.

The gene calls are TRBV6-5 and TRBJ1-2, with 11 bases identical to TRBD1. The V gene's germline CDR1 is MNHEY and CDR2 SVGAGI. The CDR3 is 14 amino acids. V gave up 11 bases and J gave up 5 bases; unmatched junction bases: 10. CDR3 nucleotides: TGTGCCGGCAAGATCGGACAGGGGGCATATGGCTACACCTTC. It translates to CAGKIGQGAYGYTF.

V and J are TRBV10-3 and TRBJ1-2; D not resolved. The length of the CDR3 is 11 residues. Germline V gene sequence: CDR1 ENHRY, CDR2 SYGVKD. V lost 6 bases, J lost 6 bases, and 8 bases lay in between. CDR3 DNA sequence: TGTGCCATCAGGGAAGGAGATGGCTACACCTTC. Translated, it gives CAIREGDGYTF.

The V and J genes are TRBV11-2 and TRBJ1-2; D may be TRBD1 (5 bases). Germline loops: CDR1 SGHAT, CDR2 FQNNGV. This CDR3 has 17 amino acids. Deletions cut 4 bases from V and 0 bases from J, with 18 bases between. The CDR3 coding sequence is TGTGCCAGCAGCTCCAACCGGGACCGCCAATCTAACTATGGCTACACCTTC. Residues: CASSSNRDRQSNYGYTF.

This clonotype was detected only a few times. V and J are TRBV9 and TRBJ2-1; 7 nucleotides agree with TRBD2. J was trimmed by 12 bases and V by 0 bases; bases with no gene match: 9. The CDR3 sequence is 14 residues long. Germline values: CDR1 SGDLS, CDR2 YYNGEE. CDR3 in DNA: TGTGCCAGCAGCGTAGACTGGGGGGGGTTAGGGCAGTTCTTC. Its translation: CASSVDWGGLGQFF.